This passage covers 23 T cell receptor beta chains from one sample sequenced in a study of T cell repertoires in cytomegalovirus infection. MiXCR was run by TCRdb on the reads, yielding one entry per CDR3 protein. The sample contains under 350,000 distinct CDR3 sequences, 8% to 10% of which appear only once. Sequencing was done on a sample of PBMCs. These TCRs come from a human donor in good health (CMV status not recorded). Some clones in this sample may be carry-over from other donors' samples.

Many counts were recorded for this clonotype. The chain couples TRBV7-2 to TRBJ2-1; 7 nucleotides align to TRBD2. The germline V gene encodes CDR1 SGHTA and CDR2 FQGNSA. The CDR3 extends over 18 amino acids. V gave up 2 bases and J gave up 3 bases; unmatched junction bases: 13. The CDR3 is CASSLTASGGGFYNEQFF. In DNA, the CDR3 is TGTGCCAGCAGCTTAACAGCTAGCGGCGGGGGATTCTACAATGAGCAGTTCTTC.

CDR3 nucleotide sequence: TGTGCCAGCAGTCCCTTAGCGGGAGTCTACGAGCAGTACTTC. It codes for CASSPLAGVYEQYF. J is TRBJ2-7 and V is TRBV27; 9 positions match TRBD2. The CDR3 is 14 residues long. J gave up 3 bases and V 5 bases, and 5 bases lay outside the gene matches. The germline V gene encodes CDR1 MNHEY and CDR2 SMNVEV (reference sequence).

This clonotype appeared many times. V is TRBV28 and J is TRBJ1-5, with D uncertain. The CDR3 contains 12 residues. The germline V gene encodes CDR1 MDHEN and CDR2 SYDVKM. The ends were cut back, 3 bases at V and 11 bases at J, with 11 bases in the middle. The CDR3 spells CASSFEESAQHF. Written as DNA, the CDR3 is TGTGCCAGCAGTTTCGAGGAATCAGCCCAGCATTTT.

This chain joins TRBV6-1 and TRBJ2-7; possibly TRBD1 or TRBD2 for D (5 bases each). Per germline, CDR1 MNHNS and CDR2 SASEGT. V lost 4 bases to trimming and J lost 2 bases, with 12 bases between them. CDR3 size: 14 residues. This CDR3 reads CASSGWDGTYEQYF. The CDR3 nucleotides are TGTGCCAGCAGTGGTTGGGACGGTACCTACGAGCAGTACTTC.

This clonotype turned up a few times. The V call is TRBV7-2, the J call TRBJ2-2; the D gene is possibly TRBD2 (6 bases). The CDR3 sequence is 16 residues long. Per germline, CDR1 SGHTA and CDR2 FQGNSA. V lost 5 bases, J lost 5 bases, and 18 bases lay in between. CDR3 region: CASSPPPGGGTGELFF. The DNA for the CDR3 is TGTGCCAGCAGCCCCCCCCCGGGTGGGGGGACCGGGGAGCTGTTTTTT. The variable domain in full, completed from reference TRBV7-2 and TRBJ2-2, reads GAGVSQSPSNKVTEKGKDVELRCDPISGHTALYWYRQSLGQGLEFLIYFQGNSAPDKSGLPSDRFSAERTGGSVSTLTIQRTQQEDSAVYLCASSPPPGGGTGELFFGEGSRLTVL.

This clonotype was seen many times. The gene calls are TRBV7-6 and TRBJ2-5, with D possibly being TRBD2 (6 bases). The ends were cut back, 5 bases at V and 1 base at J, with 14 bases in the middle. Germline assignment: CDR1 SGHVS and CDR2 FNYEAQ. The length of the CDR3 is 15 residues. The CDR3 DNA reads TGTGCCAGCAGCCTGGGCCTAGCGCTCCAAGAGACCCAGTACTTC. Translation: CASSLGLALQETQYF.

This clonotype was detected many times. The rearrangement links TRBV7-2 to TRBJ2-7, with 8 bases matching TRBD2. The length of the CDR3 is 13 residues. Germline V gives CDR1 SGHTA, CDR2 FQGNSA. Unmatched junction bases numbered 7, after V lost 5 bases and J lost 7 bases. The CDR3 here is CASSSGGGREQYF. The CDR3 DNA follows: TGTGCCAGCAGCAGCGGCGGGGGGAGAGAGCAGTACTTC.

This clonotype was seen a few times. This chain connects TRBV28 to TRBJ2-5, with 9 bases lining up with TRBD2. J was trimmed by 9 bases and V by 3 bases; bases with no gene match: 5. In germline, CDR1 is MDHEN, CDR2 SYDVKM. The CDR3 is 13 amino acids. The CDR3 spells CASSFSGSEAQYF. CDR3 DNA: TGTGCCAGCAGTTTTAGCGGGAGTGAGGCCCAGTACTTC.

This sequence joins TRBV6-5 and TRBJ1-3, with a tentative D call TRBD1 (5 bases). V lost 6 bases, J lost 3 bases, and 18 bases lay in between. This CDR3 is built from 16 residues. CDR1 and CDR2 from the germline V gene are MNHEY and SVGAGI. CDR3 sequence: CASRSRGGPNGNTIYF. The DNA for the CDR3 is TGTGCCAGCAGATCCCGCGGGGGACCAAATGGAAACACCATATATTTT.

In its sample, this clonotype was seen many times. The CDR3 protein is CASSYSTSIYGYTF. The CDR3 nucleotides read TGTGCCAGCAGTTATTCCACTTCGATCTATGGCTACACCTTC. The J gene is TRBJ1-2, the V gene TRBV6-5, with D unresolved. The ends were cut back, 3 bases at V and 4 bases at J, with 12 bases in the middle. This CDR3 has 14 amino acids. In germline, CDR1 is MNHEY, CDR2 SVGAGI.

This clonotype has just a few counts. V gene TRBV11-3 combines with J gene TRBJ2-2; D may match TRBD1 or TRBD2 (5 bases each). The germline gives CDR1 SGHNT, CDR2 YENEEA. V was clipped by 7 bases and J by 1 base, with 10 bases between them. The CDR3 is 14 residues long. The CDR3 DNA is TGTGCCAGCATTCGGGGCGAGAACACCGGGGAGCTGTTTTTT. This translates into CASIRGENTGELFF.

This clonotype came up many times. The chain uses TRBV7-2 and TRBJ1-1; D is unresolved. Trimming took off 1 base at V and 5 bases at J, with 11 bases between the two ends. Germline V CDR1 and CDR2: SGHTA, FQGNSA. The CDR3 loop spans 14 amino acids. The CDR3 spells CASSLGGKTTEAFF. DNA of the CDR3: TGTGCCAGCAGCTTAGGGGGTAAAACGACTGAAGCTTTCTTT.

The chain is built from TRBV4-1 and TRBJ2-7; a possible D gene is TRBD2 (6 bases). This CDR3 has 14 amino acids. Trimming stripped 5 bases from V and 6 bases from J, with 17 bases between. Germline V gene sequence: CDR1 MGHRA, CDR2 YSYEKL. The CDR3 reads CASSSSKGTGEQYF. The CDR3 coding sequence is TGCGCCAGCAGCTCTTCAAAGGGGACTGGCGAGCAGTACTTC.

The sample holds a few counts of this clonotype. The V gene is TRBV15, the J gene TRBJ2-7; the match to TRBD1 covers 8 bases. Germline lookup yields CDR1 LNHNV and CDR2 YYDKDF (reference sequence). Unmatched junction bases numbered 3, after V lost 3 bases and J lost 2 bases. The length of the CDR3 is 14 residues. The CDR3 DNA sequence: TGTGCCACCAGCAGCGGACAGGGCCCCTACGAGCAGTACTTC. Its translation: CATSSGQGPYEQYF.

This clonotype was counted at least ten times. This sequence joins TRBV28 and TRBJ2-7; no definite D call. V was trimmed by 5 bases and J by 0 bases, leaving 14 bases between them. The germline CDR1 and CDR2 sequences are MDHEN and SYDVKM. This CDR3 region has 15 residues. The CDR3 region is CASSRPGATSYEQYF. The CDR3 DNA is TGTGCCAGCAGTCGTCCGGGCGCAACCTCCTACGAGCAGTACTTC.

This clonotype occurred many times. J is TRBJ2-7 and V is TRBV7-2; TRBD2 matches at 7 bases. The CDR3 length is 13 residues. V was pared by 5 bases and J by 6 bases, with 7 bases of the junction left unmatched. Germline V gene lookup returns CDR1 SGHTA and CDR2 FQGNSA. For the CDR3, the DNA is TGTGCCAGCAGCCCACAGTGGGGGGGCGAGCAGTACTTC. Protein product: CASSPQWGGEQYF.

The chain couples TRBV7-2 to TRBJ2-3; D is possibly TRBD1 (6 bases). The length of the CDR3 is 16 residues. Deletions cut 0 bases from V and 3 bases from J, with 13 bases between. Germline V lookup: CDR1 SGHTA, CDR2 FQGNSA. CDR3 residues: CASSLASGVGTDTQYF. The CDR3 DNA sequence: TGTGCCAGCAGCTTAGCGTCAGGGGTGGGAACAGATACGCAGTATTTT.

The rearrangement uses TRBV20-1 and TRBJ1-1; D not resolved. Between the trimmed V and J ends, which lost 1 base and 6 bases, there was a span of 9 bases. Germline V lookup: CDR1 DFQATT, CDR2 SNEGSKA (reference sequence). The length of the CDR3 is 12 residues. CDR3 nucleotide sequence: TGCAGTGCTAGAGTTGGCCCCGCTGAAGCTTTCTTT. It encodes CSARVGPAEAFF.

This clonotype was found a few times. The chain has TRBV27 and TRBJ1-5, with a possible D match to TRBD1 (6 bases). This CDR3 has 14 amino acids. V dropped 5 bases and J dropped 4 bases, with 12 bases sitting between them. CDR1 is MNHEY, CDR2 SMNVEV, per germline (reference sequence). The CDR3 is CASSSRGLNQPQHF. As DNA, the CDR3 is TGTGCCAGCAGTAGCAGGGGTTTGAATCAGCCCCAGCATTTT.

This clonotype was seen a few times. This chain links TRBV6-2 or TRBV6-3 with TRBJ2-7; D gene ambiguous. Trimming pared 8 bases from V and 3 bases from J, leaving 17 bases between. The CDR3 spans 14 residues. Germline-derived CDR1 and CDR2 are MNHEY and SVGEGT. The CDR3 DNA sequence: TGTGCCAGCGATAAGAGCGACACACTCTACGAGCAGTACTTC. Protein sequence: CASDKSDTLYEQYF.

Regarding this clonotype: A much larger clone sits a single nucleotide away, making a read error possible. This chain joins TRBV6-1 and TRBJ1-6, with a tentative D call TRBD1 (5 bases). The CDR3 extends over 14 amino acids. Germline V CDR1 and CDR2: MNHNS, SASEGT. The CDR3 loop is CASCQTVYNSPLRF. The CDR3 DNA follows: TGTGCCAGCTGCCAGACAGTCTATAATTCACCCCTCCGCTTT.

This clonotype was counted many times. The rearrangement uses TRBV12-3 or TRBV12-4 and TRBJ2-3; TRBD2 matches 9 bases. V trimming: 6 bases; J trimming: 4 bases; junction bases outside the gene matches: 5. This CDR3 has 14 amino acids. The chain's CDR3 is CASSSSGAADTQYF. The CDR3 bases are TGTGCCAGCAGCTCTAGCGGGGCTGCAGATACGCAGTATTTT.

This clonotype was recorded a few times. The gene calls are TRBV6-2 or TRBV6-3 and TRBJ2-1; tentative D call: TRBD2 (6 bases). The germline V gene has CDR1 MNHEY and CDR2 SVGEGT. The CDR3 contains 15 residues. V was shortened by 7 bases and J by 7 bases, with 20 bases between the two germline ends. The CDR3 sequence is CASTLRDFMGNEQFF. The CDR3 DNA reads as TGTGCCAGCACCCTCCGGGACTTTATGGGGAATGAGCAGTTCTTC.